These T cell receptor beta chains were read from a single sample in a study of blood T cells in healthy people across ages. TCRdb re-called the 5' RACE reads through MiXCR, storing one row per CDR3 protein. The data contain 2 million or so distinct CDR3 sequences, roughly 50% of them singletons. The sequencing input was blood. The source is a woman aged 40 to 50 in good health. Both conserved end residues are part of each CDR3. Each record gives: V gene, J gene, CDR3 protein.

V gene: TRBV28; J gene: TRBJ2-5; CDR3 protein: CASSLSGQGVQETQYF
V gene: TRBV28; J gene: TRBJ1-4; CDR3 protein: CASSLGTGGSFLFF
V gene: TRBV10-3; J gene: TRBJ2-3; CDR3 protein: CAINPGRADTQYF
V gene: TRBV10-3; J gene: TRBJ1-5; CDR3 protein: CATLETGGQPQHF
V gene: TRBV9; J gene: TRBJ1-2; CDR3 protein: CASSVREDGYTF
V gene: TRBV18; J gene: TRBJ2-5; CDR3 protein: CASSPRLLQETQYF
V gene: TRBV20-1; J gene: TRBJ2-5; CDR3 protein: CSARELAGPETQYF
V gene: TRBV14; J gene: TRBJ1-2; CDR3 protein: CASSPPRGRYGYTF
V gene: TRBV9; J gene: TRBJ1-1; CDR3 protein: CVSSVRVGMSTEAFF
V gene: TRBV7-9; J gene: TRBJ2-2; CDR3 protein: CASSLTGDGELFF
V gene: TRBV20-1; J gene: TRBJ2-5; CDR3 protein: CSARVSLRLAGGLETQYF
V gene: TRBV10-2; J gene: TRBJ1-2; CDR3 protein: CASSESSGYGYTF
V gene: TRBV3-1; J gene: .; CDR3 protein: CASSQDPKVGEQYF
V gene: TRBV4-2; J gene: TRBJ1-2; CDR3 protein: CASSQDAGSATGYTF
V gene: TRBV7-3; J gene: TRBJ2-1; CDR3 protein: CASSLIRGNNEQFF
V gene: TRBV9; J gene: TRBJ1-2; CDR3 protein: CASSPMTGFYGYTF
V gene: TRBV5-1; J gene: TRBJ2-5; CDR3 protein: CASSEQADWVGETQYF
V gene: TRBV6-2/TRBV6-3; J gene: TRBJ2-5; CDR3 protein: CASSRQGRKTQYF
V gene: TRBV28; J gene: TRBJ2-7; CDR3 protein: CASILDRGHNEQYF
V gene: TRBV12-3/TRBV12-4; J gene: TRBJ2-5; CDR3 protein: CASSLAPMDRGARIQETQYF
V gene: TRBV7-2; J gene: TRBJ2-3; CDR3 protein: CASSCWEQGRDTQYF
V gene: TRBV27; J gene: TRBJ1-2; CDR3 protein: CASRPLTGTGENYGYTF
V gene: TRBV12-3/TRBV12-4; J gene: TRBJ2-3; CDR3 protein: CASSERTGGGTDTQYF
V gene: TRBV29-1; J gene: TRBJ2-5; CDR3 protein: CSVAAGPGETQYF
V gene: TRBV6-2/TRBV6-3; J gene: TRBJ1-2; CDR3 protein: CASSAQGAWGYTF
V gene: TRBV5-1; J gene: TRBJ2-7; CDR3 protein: CASSFHHEQYF
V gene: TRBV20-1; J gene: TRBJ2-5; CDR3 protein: CSAFQGIQETQYF
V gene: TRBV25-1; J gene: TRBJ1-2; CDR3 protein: CASSPPVGQGLRYGYTF
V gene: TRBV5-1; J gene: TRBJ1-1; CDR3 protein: CASSFSTVRGSGNTEAFF
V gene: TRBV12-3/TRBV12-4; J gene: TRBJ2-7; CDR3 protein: CASSFSPTYEQYF
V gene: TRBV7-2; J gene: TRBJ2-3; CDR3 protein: CASRPWGNTQYF
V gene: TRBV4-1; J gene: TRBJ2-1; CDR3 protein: CASSQPQGPWEQFF
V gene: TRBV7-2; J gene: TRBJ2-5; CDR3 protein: CASSLALGLPGEGEQYF
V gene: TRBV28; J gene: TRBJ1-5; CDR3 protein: CASSVRKGNQPQHF
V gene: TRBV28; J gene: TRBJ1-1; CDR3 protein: CASLFFRAGGDTEAFF